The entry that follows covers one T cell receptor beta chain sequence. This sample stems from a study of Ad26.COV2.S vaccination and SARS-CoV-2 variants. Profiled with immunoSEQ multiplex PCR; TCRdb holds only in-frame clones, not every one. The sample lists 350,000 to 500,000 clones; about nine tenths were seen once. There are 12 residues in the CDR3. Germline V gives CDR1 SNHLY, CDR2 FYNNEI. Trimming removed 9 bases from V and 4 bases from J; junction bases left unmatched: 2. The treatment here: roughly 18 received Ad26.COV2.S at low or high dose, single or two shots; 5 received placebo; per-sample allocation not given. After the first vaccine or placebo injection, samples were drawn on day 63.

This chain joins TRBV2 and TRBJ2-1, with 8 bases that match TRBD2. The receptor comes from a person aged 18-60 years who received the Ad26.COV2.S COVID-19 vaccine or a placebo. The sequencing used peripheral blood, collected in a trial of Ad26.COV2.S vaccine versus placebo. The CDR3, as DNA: TGTGCCAGTAGCGGGGAATACAATGAGCAGTTCTTC. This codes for CASSGEYNEQFF.